These T cell receptor beta chains were read from a single sample in a study of cytomegalovirus exposure and HLA in healthy donors. Profiling relied on immunoSEQ multiplex PCR, and the TCRdb table lists in-frame clones only, not all of them. The table has 150,000 to 200,000 clones, roughly 80% seen once. Sequencing was performed on PBMCs. These receptors all stem from a man aged 30 to 39 in good health and CMV-seropositive. Each CDR3 is given without its conserved first and last residue. The D gene is left open where the match is weak.

V gene	D gene	J gene	CDR3 protein
TRBV21-1	NA	TRBJ1-1	ASRTVNTEAF
TRBV2	TRBD1	TRBJ1-4	ASRPDRARTNEKLF
TRBV5-6	NA	TRBJ2-7	ASSSPGHYYEQY
TRBV5-8	TRBD2	TRBJ2-7	ASSPLVSGGYEQY
TRBV7-6	TRBD1	TRBJ1-3	ASSARYRGKTGNTIY
TRBV4-1	NA	TRBJ1-2	ASSQDMLANYGYT
TRBV2	NA	TRBJ2-7	ATRAGRSSYEQY
TRBV2	TRBD2	TRBJ2-3	ASSELGSGGDTQY
TRBV7-3	NA	TRBJ1-1	ASSLEYRLNTEAF
TRBV28	TRBD1	TRBJ2-5	ASRRTGGIETQY
TRBV5-6	TRBD2	TRBJ2-7	ASSPGLAGAGYEQY
TRBV6-5	TRBD1	TRBJ1-6	ASSSPGQPGWPLH
TRBV14	NA	TRBJ2-1	ASSQGGPRRSSYNEQF
TRBV18	NA	TRBJ1-5	ASSSGEPSNQPQH
TRBV11-1	TRBD2	TRBJ2-7	ASSLQIGLAGGYEQY
TRBV14	TRBD1	TRBJ1-4	ASSPGQGNEKLF
TRBV27	TRBD2	TRBJ2-2	ASSPRLAGGAGELF
TRBV19	TRBD2	TRBJ2-7	ASSVGTSDAYEQY
TRBV30	NA	TRBJ1-1	AWSVRGWGTEAF
TRBV28	NA	TRBJ2-7	ASSTGLYEQY
TRBV27	TRBD1	TRBJ1-5	ASSWTGAANQPQH
TRBV7-2	TRBD1	TRBJ1-5	ASSFDRVGQPQH
TRBV7-3	TRBD1	TRBJ2-5	ASSSGTGLLGETQY
TRBV7-2	TRBD1	TRBJ2-7	ASSLTGLEQY
TRBV5-1	TRBD1	TRBJ2-7	ASSLVAGQGYEQY
TRBV19	TRBD1	TRBJ1-2	ASNLGQGSYT
TRBV7-3	NA	TRBJ1-5	ASSTDVGNQPQH
TRBV27	NA	TRBJ2-5	ASRGTVETQY
TRBV5-1	TRBD1	TRBJ1-4	ASSLGPLTRGANEKLF
TRBV9	NA	TRBJ2-3	ASSVGAREADTQY
TRBV4-1	NA	TRBJ1-2	ASSQGLRDYYNANYGYT
TRBV7-9	TRBD1	TRBJ1-1	ASSDGQGRVTEAF
TRBV7-6	TRBD2	TRBJ2-1	ASSPWAGGSYNEQF
TRBV18	NA	TRBJ1-5	ASSPAGGGQPQH
TRBV27	NA	TRBJ2-3	ASSIPTSTDTQY
TRBV28	TRBD1	TRBJ2-3	ASSLWDRGPDTQY
TRBV5-5	NA	TRBJ2-5	ASSFRTEGETQY
TRBV6-5	NA	TRBJ2-7	ATQRVNEQY
TRBV18	NA	TRBJ1-2	ASSPSAGFIYGYT
TRBV19	NA	TRBJ2-1	ASSIPYNEQF
TRBV18	NA	TRBJ2-2	ASSPAAYGSQTGELF
TRBV27	NA	TRBJ1-1	ASSPGQSVGTEAF